This T cell receptor (beta chain) was documented in a study of blood T cells in healthy people across ages (dated by TCRdb to between 2015 and 2016). With respect to the entire study: In model experiments, roughly one uniquely barcoded TCR beta cDNA molecule per two T cells was captured by template switching. The study measured age-related changes in TCR beta repertoire diversity using deep sequencing normalized with unique cDNA molecular identifiers. The donors were split into four age groups: young (average about 15 years), middle-aged (roughly 40), aged (62) and long-lived (approximately 80). Using the same blood draw, the study looked at two additional independent replicas of 1 million unique cDNA reads for two donors, one aged 18 to 29 and the other aged 80 or older.

On this clonotype itself: Its antigen is not yet known. The junction differs from germline at one of its ends, possibly a read error.

Spanning cysteine to phenylalanine, the CDR3 consists of 17 amino acids. Only the CDR3 part of the read is kept: 51 bases, read in frame from the first base. The germline V gene (reference sequence) gives CDR1 as MNHEY and CDR2 as SMNVEV. The library was generated by 5' RACE. TCRdb records Illumina HiSeq 2500 as the sequencer. A second about 7 to 12 cycle PCR used a sample-barcoded 5' primer and a J-beta primer mix. A unique molecular identifier was introduced onto each TCR beta cDNA molecule by a template-switch 5' adaptor carrying 12 random nucleotides. Each sample yielded at least 3 million CDR3-containing paired-end reads. First-strand cDNA was synthesized from all RNA with the Mint cDNA synthesis kit, primed by a TRBC-specific oligonucleotide. After uracil-DNA glycosylase treatment, a first 18-cycle PCR used universal primers M1SS and BC2_uni_R on all cDNA. The paper's data handling went like this. Normalization of each sample was performed by random selection of 1 million high-quality reads, each carrying a distinct molecular identifier. Instead of being binned into consensus sequences, reads that shared molecular identifiers were thrown out. MiTCR, set to a Q25 quality threshold and the strictest error-elimination algorithm, was used for CDR3 identification, clonotype clustering and error correction. A nonparametric unseen species model with Euler transformation was used to estimate a lower bound on total TCR beta diversity. The raw public data were reprocessed by TCRdb itself: fastp quality trimming at Q25, MiXCR clonotype calling, in-frame beta chains only. Here each entry gathers all rows of one CDR3 protein and keeps the most common genes and DNA. These V and J calls are TCRdb output, not the study's own analysis. The sample table records 600,000 to 1,000,000 distinct CDR3 sequences; about 25% of these occur just once. The leading ten clones occupy under 4.5% of the sample.

Broad study findings and their caveats: Estimates of total diversity from one million sequenced T cells were regarded as lower bounds and underestimates. Compared with the aged group, the long-lived group had more naive CD4+ T cells, fewer expanded clones and increased TCR diversity, a pattern suggesting age selection. Conclusive comparison of naive and antigen-experienced compartments was prevented by the profiling of bulk unsorted PBMCs. The percentage of naive T cells measured by flow cytometry correlated strongly with observed TCR beta diversity. Donor CMV infection status was unknown, potentially confounding age-related changes in expanded clonotypes. As age increased, observed TCR beta diversity per million T cells dropped in a roughly linear way, and a significant reduction was already evident by age 40.

Systemically healthy Caucasian individuals from Russia, some 36 in total and aged roughly 6 to 100 years, were included as donors. Approximately 11 milliliters of peripheral blood were drawn from each donor into EDTA-treated Vacutainer tubes. PBMCs were isolated by Ficoll-Paque density-gradient centrifugation, with at least 6 million obtained per sample. Total RNA, at least 5 micrograms per sample, was extracted from PBMCs with Trizol reagent. For every donor, an aliquot of PBMCs went through flow cytometry to measure the percentages of naive CD45RAhigh/CD27high T cells. The same specimen was also included in a second study, on T cells of mothers and their children. That second publication adds: Nine systemically healthy Caucasian individuals served as donors, namely three mothers together with their six children. cDNA synthesis used all of the extracted RNA, with roughly 1.5 ug of RNA in each 15 ul reaction. In the second PCR, the M1S primer introduced both the sample barcodes and 2-4 random nucleotides. Over 8 million TCR beta CDR3 reads came from each mother, compared with 2.5 million to 3.5 million reads from each child. TCR recombination output is similarly shaped by thymic selection in related and unrelated pairs, with a minor effect exerted by inherited differences. Normalized repertoire overlap was always found to be slightly, but never significantly, higher in related mother-child pairs than in unrelated mother-child pairs. With a sensitivity of approximately 100 clones per million clonotypes, no persistent microchimeric T cell clones were detected. To look for features that set related mother-child pairs apart from unrelated individuals, the researchers ran deep NGS to compare the TCR beta repertoires of mothers and children. The mean age was roughly 40 +/- 4 years for the mothers and approximately 11 +/- 4 years for the children. After adapter ligation with NEBNext reagents, the libraries were sequenced on Illumina HiSeq 2000 with 100+100 nt paired-end reads. To prevent cross-contamination, the mother and child libraries were prepared one month apart and sequenced in separate runs. For each donor, somewhere between roughly 450,000 and 2,000,000 distinct TCR beta clonotypes were identified. Naive TCR beta clonotypes were estimated from low-frequency clonotypes matched to each donor's FACS-determined naive share, without sorting.

Input material: blood. The sequence joins TRBV27 to TRBJ2-1; TRBD1 aligns with 7 central bases. The TCR was taken from a boy between 5 and 17 years old in good health. The DNA sequence is as follows: TGTGCCAGCAGCACAGACAGGGTTCTTTCTCAATACAATGAGCAGTCCTTC. This sequence encodes CASSTDRVLSQYNEQSF.